Shown below are 24 T cell receptor beta chains from a single sample sequenced in a study of blood T cell repertoires in COVID-19. Assay: immunoSEQ multiplex PCR; the TCRdb copy retains only in-frame clones and omits some. The table has about 200,000 clones, more than 70% seen once. Sequencing input: peripheral blood. Receptor source: a human donor in a cohort sampled during active COVID-19.

This sequence joins TRBV28 and TRBJ2-7; maybe TRBD1 (6 bases). The CDR3 has 16 amino acids. From germline, CDR1 is MDHEN and CDR2 SYDVKM. V was shortened by 4 bases and J by 3 bases, with 19 bases between the two germline ends. CDR3: CASSSPGHASGYEQYF. The CDR3 nucleotides are TGTGCCAGCAGTTCTCCGGGACACGCGAGCGGCTACGAGCAGTACTTC. Full variable domain (missing parts from reference TRBV28 and TRBJ2-7): DVKVTQSSRYLVKRTGEKVFLECVQDMDHENMFWYRQDPGLGLRLIYFSYDVKMKEKGDIPEGYSVSREKKERFSLILESASTNQTSMYLCASSSPGHASGYEQYFGPGTRLTVT.

This chain connects TRBV6-2 or TRBV6-3 to TRBJ2-7; the D gene is possibly TRBD2 (5 bases). With 0 bases removed from V and 6 bases from J, the gap between germline ends came to 21 bases. CDR1 is MNHEY and CDR2 is SVGEGT in the germline V gene. The CDR3 length is 17 residues. Written as DNA, the CDR3 is TGTGCCAGCAGTTACTCGTACCTTGGGCACATCCTAGCCGAGCAGTACTTC. It is translated as CASSYSYLGHILAEQYF.

CDR3 protein: CASSYHRGSYGYTF. The DNA for the CDR3 is TGTGCCAGCAGCTATCACAGGGGGAGCTATGGCTACACCTTC. The V gene is TRBV7-2, the J gene TRBJ1-2; 8 nucleotides line up with TRBD1. Germline V gene lookup returns CDR1 SGHTA and CDR2 FQGNSA. This CDR3 has 14 residues. V was pared by 4 bases and J by 4 bases, with 5 bases of the junction left unmatched.

The rearrangement joins TRBV5-1 to TRBJ1-1; D unclear. The CDR3 runs 15 residues. Trimming stripped 0 bases from V and 1 base from J, with 10 bases between. CDR1 SGHRS and CDR2 YFSETQ come from the germline V gene. CDR3 in DNA: TGCGCCAGCAGCTTGGCCTTGGGCGAGAACACTGAAGCTTTCTTT. Its translation: CASSLALGENTEAFF.

The chain carries TRBV21-1 and TRBJ1-1; the listed D gene, TRBD1, was not tested against the DNA. TRBV21-1 is classified as a pseudogene. The CDR3 covers 14 residues. The chain's CDR3 is CASSKTGQDTEAFF. CDR3 nucleotides: TGTGCCAGCAGCAAGACAGGGCAGGACACTGAAGCTTTCTTT.

The V and J genes are TRBV6-2 or TRBV6-3 and TRBJ2-7; 13 bases match TRBD2. Germline trimming cut 6 bases from V and 0 bases from J; bases unmatched to any gene: 8. Germline CDR1 reads MNHEY; CDR2 reads SVGEGT. The CDR3 totals 17 residues. The CDR3 region is CASSRRTSGGRSYEQYF. The CDR3 region has the DNA TGTGCCAGCAGCCGAAGGACTAGCGGGGGCCGCTCCTACGAGCAGTACTTC.

The count of this clone is one. This rearrangement joins TRBV6-4 to TRBJ2-3, with unresolved D. CDR3 length equals 11 residues. Between the trimmed V and J ends, which lost 8 bases and 8 bases, there was a span of 11 bases. The germline CDR1 and CDR2 sequences are MRHNA and SNTAGT. The CDR3 DNA reads TGTGCCAGCGGTACGGGTACTACGCAGTATTTT. Amino acids: CASGTGTTQYF.

V is TRBV15 and J is TRBJ1-1; weak D call: TRBD1 (5 bases). Germline V gene sequence: CDR1 LNHNV, CDR2 YYDKDF (reference sequence). Trimming pared 0 bases from V and 8 bases from J, leaving 10 bases between. CDR3 length: 13 amino acids. CDR3 sequence reads: CATSRDSGGEAFF. CDR3 coding DNA: TGTGCCACCAGCAGAGACTCGGGGGGAGAAGCTTTCTTT.

This chain uses TRBV7-8 with TRBJ1-2, with 8 positions matching TRBD1. There are 15 residues in the CDR3. J gave up 0 bases and V 5 bases, and 5 bases lay outside the gene matches. The germline V gene encodes CDR1 SGHVS and CDR2 FQNEAQ. CDR3 nucleotide sequence: TGTGCCAGCAGCCTGGGACAGGTGTCTAACTATGGCTACACCTTC. It translates to CASSLGQVSNYGYTF.

The chain employs TRBV5-1 and TRBJ2-3; the D gene is possibly TRBD2 (6 bases). The CDR3 sequence is 14 residues long. The V end was cut by 0 bases, the J end by 3 bases, with 8 bases between. Germline lookup yields CDR1 SGHRS and CDR2 YFSETQ. The CDR3 here is CASSLDGTTDTQYF. The CDR3 DNA sequence: TGCGCCAGCAGCTTGGACGGGACTACAGATACGCAGTATTTT.

This CDR3 is CASSLSTGNNEQFF. CDR3 bases: TGTGCCAGCAGCTTATCGACAGGGAACAATGAGCAGTTCTTC. The chain couples TRBV7-2 to TRBJ2-1; 7 bases agree with TRBD1. Germline V gene data show CDR1 as SGHTA and CDR2 as FQGNSA. CDR3 length equals 14 residues. The J segment lost 5 bases and the V segment lost 2 bases, leaving 3 bases of the junction unmatched.

The chain carries TRBV4-2 and TRBJ2-7; 11 positions match TRBD2. The CDR3 extends over 16 amino acids. Per the germline V gene, CDR1 is LGHNA and CDR2 is YNFKEQ. After removal of 0 bases from V and 7 bases from J, the junction contained 8 bases not matched to a gene. The CDR3 DNA follows: TGTGCCAGCAGCCAAGATTCGGCTAGCGGGAGGTGGGAGCAGTACTTC. Its protein product is CASSQDSASGRWEQYF.

The V gene is TRBV19, the J gene TRBJ1-4, with D possibly being TRBD1 (6 bases). The CDR3 covers 13 residues. Germline V lookup: CDR1 LNHDA, CDR2 SQIVND (reference sequence). Trimming left V 11 bases short and J 6 bases short, with 16 bases between. The CDR3 nucleotides read TGTGCCGGGAGGGGGAGACAACATGAAAAACTGTTTTTT. Protein product: CAGRGRQHEKLFF.

The CDR3 coding sequence is TGTGCCAGTAGTAGACCACACACAGGGGGGCAAGAGACCCAGTACTTC. Translated, it gives CASSRPHTGGQETQYF. The chain employs TRBV19 and TRBJ2-5; TRBD1 matches at 8 bases. CDR1 LNHDA and CDR2 SQIVND come from the germline V gene (reference sequence). The CDR3 contains 16 residues. Unmatched junction bases numbered 9, after V lost 4 bases and J lost 2 bases.

The chain links TRBV5-4 to TRBJ2-6, with D uncertain. The CDR3 sequence is 15 residues long. Trimming shortened V by 0 bases and J by 0 bases, and 4 bases separated the two germline ends. CDR1 is SGHNT and CDR2 is YYREEE in the germline V gene (reference sequence). In DNA form, the CDR3 reads TGTGCCAGCAGCTTGGCCGTCTCTGGGGCCAACGTCCTGACTTTC. Translating gives CASSLAVSGANVLTF. The complete variable domain, with remaining parts taken from reference TRBV5-4 and TRBJ2-6, reads ETGVTQSPTHLIKTRGQQVTLRCSSQSGHNTVSWYQQALGQGPQFIFQYYREEENGRGNFPPRFSGLQFPNYSSELNVNALELDDSALYLCASSLAVSGANVLTFGAGSRLTVL.

The chain couples TRBV6-2 or TRBV6-3 to TRBJ2-7; 8 nucleotides align to TRBD1. V dropped 4 bases and J dropped 5; count of bases not matched to a gene: 4. Germline V gene sequence: CDR1 MNHEY, CDR2 SVGEGT. This CDR3 contains 13 residues. The CDR3: CASSSPDRDEQYF. The CDR3 DNA sequence: TGTGCCAGCAGTTCCCCGGACAGGGACGAGCAGTACTTC.

Here the CDR3 reads CASSLISGASYNEQFF. The DNA of the CDR3 is TGTGCCAGCAGCTTGATTAGCGGGGCTTCCTACAATGAGCAGTTCTTC. This chain uses TRBV11-3 with TRBJ2-1; the match to TRBD2 covers 8 bases. V gave up 3 bases and J gave up 1 base; unmatched junction bases: 5. The CDR3 totals 16 residues. The germline V gene has CDR1 SGHNT and CDR2 YENEEA.

The CDR3 sequence is CASSQEGSGGWQLLSTDTQYF. The CDR3, as DNA: TGTGCCAGCAGCCAAGAAGGCAGCGGGGGGTGGCAACTATTAAGCACAGATACGCAGTATTTT. This rearrangement joins TRBV14 to TRBJ2-3; 9 bases map to TRBD2. V shed 0 bases, J shed 0 bases, and the junction held 16 bases outside the gene matches. The germline V gene encodes CDR1 SGHDN and CDR2 FVKESK. The CDR3 contains 21 residues.

This chain links TRBV11-2 with TRBJ2-1; D is possibly TRBD1 (6 bases). This CDR3 spans 14 amino acids. Germline CDR1 is SGHAT and CDR2 is FQNNGV. Trimming left V 1 base short and J 3 bases short, with 7 bases between. In DNA form, the CDR3 reads TGTGCCAGCAGCTTAGCACAGGGCTACAATGAGCAGTTCTTC. Its translation: CASSLAQGYNEQFF.

With respect to this clone: This specimen includes other DNA sequences encoding the same CDR3. The chain couples TRBV4-3 to TRBJ1-1; 7 bases align to TRBD1. The CDR3 extends over 14 amino acids. V shed 1 base and J 1 base; nucleotides not matched to a gene: 0. Per the germline V gene, CDR1 is LGHNA and CDR2 is YSLEER. The CDR3 coding sequence is TGCGCCAGCAGCCAAGGGGACAGGAACACTGAAGCTTTCTTT. Protein product: CASSQGDRNTEAFF.

The chain is built from TRBV4-1 and TRBJ2-1, with TRBD2 matching over 8 bases. Germline V gives CDR1 MGHRA, CDR2 YSYEKL. V trimming: 4 bases; J trimming: 7 bases; junction bases outside the gene matches: 12. The CDR3 extends over 16 amino acids. CDR3 DNA: TGCGCCAGCAGCCTTATGTCGGGAGGGCCTCAGAATGAGCAGTTCTTC. It codes for CASSLMSGGPQNEQFF.

This clone was found once. The CDR3 reads CASRPTTGSETQYF. DNA of the CDR3: TGTGCCAGCAGGCCGACCACAGGGTCAGAGACCCAGTACTTC. The rearrangement uses TRBV5-4 and TRBJ2-5, with D possibly TRBD1 on 6 matching bases. The V gene's germline CDR1 is SGHNT and CDR2 YYREEE (reference sequence). V was shortened by 5 bases and J by 4 bases, with 15 bases between the two germline ends. The CDR3 is made up of 14 amino acids.

The chain employs TRBV10-3 and TRBJ1-1, with 9 bases matching TRBD1. J lost 10 bases, V lost 6 bases, and 3 bases had no gene match. The CDR3 consists of 11 residues. CDR1 is ENHRY and CDR2 is SYGVKD in the germline V gene. This chain's CDR3 is CAIRGTGIAFF. As DNA, the CDR3 is TGTGCCATCAGGGGGACAGGGATAGCTTTCTTT.

The chain recombines TRBV29-1 with TRBJ2-2, with TRBD1 matching 12 bases. The V gene end was trimmed by 4 bases and the J gene end by 4 bases; junction bases not matched to a gene: 4. This CDR3 contains 15 residues. CDR1 and CDR2 from the germline V gene are SQVTM and ANQGSEA. The CDR3 reads CSVGDRGLGTGELFF. The CDR3 DNA reads TGCAGCGTTGGGGACAGGGGGCTAGGCACCGGGGAGCTGTTTTTT.